The 10 T cell receptor beta chains listed next were all sequenced from one sample in a study of spatial heterogeneity in lung cancer. Each CDR3 protein is one row after TCRdb ran MiXCR on the 5' RACE reads. Of around 89,000 distinct CDR3 sequences detected, approximately 12% appear once; the ten largest clones hold 35% to 50%. Time point described: sample taken at primary tumor resection. Sequenced here: PBMCs, sampled at surgery. These receptors were obtained from a male donor with early-stage non-small cell lung cancer.

This clonotype was recorded a few times. V and J are TRBV6-2 or TRBV6-3 and TRBJ2-3, with TRBD2 matching over 8 bases. Germline loops: CDR1 MNHEY, CDR2 SVGEGT. Trimming cost V 5 bases and J 11 bases; bases outside gene matches: 9. This CDR3 region has 13 residues. DNA of the CDR3: TGTGCCAGCAGTCGACTAGCGCGAGGGCGGCAGTATTTT. Translated: CASSRLARGRQYF.

V gene TRBV29-1 combines with J gene TRBJ1-2; 7 nucleotides match TRBD1. V trimming: 6 bases; J trimming: 8 bases; junction bases outside the gene matches: 12. Germline V gives CDR1 SQVTM, CDR2 ANQGSEA. The CDR3 sequence is 13 residues long. CDR3 DNA sequence: TGCAGCGTCTCGGACAGGACGGTAGACGGCTACACCTTC. Its protein product is CSVSDRTVDGYTF. The full variable domain, with the rest looked up from reference TRBV29-1 and TRBJ1-2, is SAVISQKPSRDICQRGTSLTIQCQVDSQVTMMFWYRQQPGQSLTLIATANQGSEATYESGFVIDKFPISRPNLTFSTLTVSNMSPEDSSIYLCSVSDRTVDGYTFGSGTRLTVV.

This clonotype was picked up many times. J is TRBJ1-3 and V is TRBV5-1; the D is unclear. CDR3 size: 14 residues. The ends were cut back, 7 bases at V and 7 bases at J, with 18 bases in the middle. Germline CDR1 and CDR2: SGHRS and YFSETQ. CDR3 residues: CASRGDSKRNTIYF. The CDR3 bases are TGCGCCAGCCGCGGGGATAGCAAGCGGAACACCATATATTTT.

There are many counts of this clonotype. V usage is TRBV5-4 and J usage is TRBJ2-2, with TRBD2 matching over 12 bases. With V trimmed by 1 base and J by 5 bases, 3 bases remained unmatched. Germline V CDR1 and CDR2: SGHNT, YYREEE (reference sequence). The length of the CDR3 is 16 residues. The CDR3 region has the DNA TGTGCCAGCAGCTTGTCGCTAGCGGGAGGGACCGGGGAGCTGTTTTTT. Encoded protein: CASSLSLAGGTGELFF.

This clonotype appeared many times. The chain uses TRBV5-1 and TRBJ2-1; D unclear. This CDR3 region has 14 residues. The germline V and J ends were trimmed by 1 base and 2 bases, with 7 bases remaining between them. Germline-derived CDR1 and CDR2 are SGHRS and YFSETQ. The CDR3 nucleotides are TGCGCCAGCAGCTTGTTACTTACCTACAATGAGCAGTTCTTC. Translating it yields CASSLLLTYNEQFF.

The rearrangement links TRBV20-1 to TRBJ2-1; a weak D match, TRBD2 (6 bases). Germline assignment: CDR1 DFQATT and CDR2 SNEGSKA (reference sequence). V was trimmed by 6 bases and J by 4 bases, leaving 16 bases between them. The CDR3 sequence is 14 residues long. CDR3 in amino acids: CSATREISYNEQFF. The CDR3 nucleotides read TGCAGTGCGACCCGGGAGATTTCATACAATGAGCAGTTCTTC.

There are a few counts of this clonotype. The chain employs TRBV7-9 and TRBJ2-2; no clear D. This CDR3 has 14 amino acids. From germline, CDR1 is SEHNR and CDR2 FQNEAQ (reference sequence). V lost 5 bases and J lost 4, with 11 bases in between. The CDR3 reads CASSTGSFTGELFF. The CDR3 region has the DNA TGTGCCAGCAGCACCGGGTCGTTCACCGGGGAGCTGTTTTTT. Using reference TRBV7-9 and TRBJ2-2 for the parts outside the CDR3, the full variable domain is DTGVSQNPRHKITKRGQNVTFRCDPISEHNRLYWYRQTLGQGPEFLTYFQNEAQLEKSRLLSDRFSAERPKGSFSTLEIQRTEQGDSAMYLCASSTGSFTGELFFGEGSRLTVL.

The sample holds a few counts of this clonotype. The chain uses TRBV13 and TRBJ2-2, with D perhaps given as TRBD1 or TRBD2 (6 bases each). V lost 1 base, J lost 4 bases, and 10 bases lay in between. Per the germline V gene, CDR1 is PRHDT and CDR2 is FYEKMQ (reference sequence). This CDR3 has 15 amino acids. CDR3: CASSLAGAVTGELFF. The CDR3 nucleotides read TGTGCCAGCAGCTTAGCGGGGGCGGTCACCGGGGAGCTGTTTTTT. The full variable domain, rest sourced from reference TRBV13 and TRBJ2-2, is AAGVIQSPRHLIKEKRETATLKCYPIPRHDTVYWYQQGPGQDPQFLISFYEKMQSDKGSIPDRFSAQQFSDYHSELNMSSLELGDSALYFCASSLAGAVTGELFFGEGSRLTVL.

At least ten counts were recorded for this clonotype. This chain links TRBV18 with TRBJ2-3; D is undetermined. There are 13 residues in the CDR3. Germline assignment: CDR1 KGHSH and CDR2 LQKENI. Trimming took off 2 bases at V and 3 bases at J, with 6 bases between the two ends. The CDR3: CASSPGPTDTQYF. CDR3 bases: TGTGCCAGCTCACCAGGACCGACAGATACGCAGTATTTT. The whole variable domain, filled in from reference TRBV18 and TRBJ2-3, reads NAGVMQNPRHLVRRRGQEARLRCSPMKGHSHVYWYRQLPEEGLKFMVYLQKENIIDESGMPKERFSAEFPKEGPSILRIQQVVRGDSAAYFCASSPGPTDTQYFGPGTRLTVL.

This sequence joins TRBV13 and TRBJ2-5; D may be TRBD2 (5 bases). CDR1 is PRHDT, CDR2 FYEKMQ, per germline (reference sequence). This CDR3 spans 14 amino acids. Trimming removed 8 bases from V and 5 bases from J, with 18 bases in between. This CDR3 is CASCLTARGETQYF. The DNA for the CDR3 is TGTGCCAGCTGTCTAACGGCCCGAGGGGAGACCCAGTACTTC.